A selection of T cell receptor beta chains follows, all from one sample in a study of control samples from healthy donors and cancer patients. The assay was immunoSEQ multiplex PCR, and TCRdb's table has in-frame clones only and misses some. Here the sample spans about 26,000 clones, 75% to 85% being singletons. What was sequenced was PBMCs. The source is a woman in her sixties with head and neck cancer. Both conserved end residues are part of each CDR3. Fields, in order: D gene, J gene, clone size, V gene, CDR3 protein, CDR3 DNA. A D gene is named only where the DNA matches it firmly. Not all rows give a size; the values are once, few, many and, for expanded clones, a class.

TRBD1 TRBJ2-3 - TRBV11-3 CASSARTGPDTQYF TGTGCCAGCAGCGCCCGGACAGGGCCAGATACGCAGTATTTT
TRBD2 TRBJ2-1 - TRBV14 CASSQDWAGAFYNEQFF TGTGCCAGCAGCCAAGATTGGGCGGGAGCCTTTTACAATGAGCAGTTCTTC
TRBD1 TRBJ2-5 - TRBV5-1 CASSPDRVGETQYF TGCGCCAGCAGCCCGGACAGGGTGGGGGAGACCCAGTACTTC
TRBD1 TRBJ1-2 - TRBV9 CASSAAGGYGYTF TGTGCCAGCAGCGCTGCAGGGGGCTATGGCTACACCTTC
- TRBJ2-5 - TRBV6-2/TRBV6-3 CASSGSKTETQYF TGTGCCAGCAGTGGCTCCAAGACCGAGACCCAGTACTTC
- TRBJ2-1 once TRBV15 CATSRDPGDEQFF TGTGCCACCAGCAGAGATCCGGGTGATGAGCAGTTCTTC
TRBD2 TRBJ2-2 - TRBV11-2 CASSLTSGFNTGELFF TGTGCCAGCAGCCTGACTAGCGGGTTTAACACCGGGGAGCTGTTTTTT
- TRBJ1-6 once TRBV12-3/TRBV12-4 CASTRTANSPLHF TGTGCCAGCACCAGGACAGCCAATTCACCCCTCCACTTT
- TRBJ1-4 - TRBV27 CASSLWGTTNEKLFF TGTGCCAGCAGTCTCTGGGGGACAACTAATGAAAAACTGTTTTTT
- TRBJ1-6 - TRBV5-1 CASSLGELLASPLHF TGCGCCAGCAGCTTGGGGGAGCTTCTCGCTTCACCCCTCCACTTT
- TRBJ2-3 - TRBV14 CASSQDMRDTQYF TGTGCCAGCAGCCAAGATATGCGGGATACGCAGTATTTT
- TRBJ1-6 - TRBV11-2 CASSRQPNSPLHF TGTGCCAGCAGCCGACAGCCTAATTCACCCCTCCACTTT
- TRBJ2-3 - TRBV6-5 CASSRSGLSTDTQYF TGTGCCAGCAGCCGAAGCGGGTTGAGCACAGATACGCAGTATTTT
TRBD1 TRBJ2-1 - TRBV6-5 CASNGQGLNEQFF TGTGCCAGCAACGGACAGGGCCTCAATGAGCAGTTCTTC
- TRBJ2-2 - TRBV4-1 CATLGGRGTGELFF TGCGCCACACTCGGGGGGCGCGGAACCGGGGAGCTGTTTTTT
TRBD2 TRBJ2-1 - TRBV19 CASSSQTSGREGEQFF TGTGCCAGTAGTAGTCAGACTAGCGGGAGGGAAGGGGAGCAGTTCTTC
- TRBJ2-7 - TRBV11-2 CASSLDILRYEQYF TGTGCCAGCAGCTTAGATATATTGAGGTACGAGCAGTACTTC
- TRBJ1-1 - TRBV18 CASSPGQFQTEAFF TGTGCCAGCTCACCAGGACAGTTTCAGACTGAAGCTTTCTTT
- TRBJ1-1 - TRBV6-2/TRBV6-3 CASSTGQRLQAFF TGTGCCAGCAGCACGGGGCAGCGATTACAAGCTTTCTTT
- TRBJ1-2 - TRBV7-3 CASSAGRDGYGYTF TGTGCCAGCAGCGCCGGCAGGGACGGCTATGGCTACACCTTC
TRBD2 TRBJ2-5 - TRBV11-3 CASSLRGEETQYF TGTGCCAGCAGCTTACGGGGGGAAGAGACCCAGTACTTC
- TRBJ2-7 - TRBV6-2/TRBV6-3 CASSERYEQYF TGTGCCAGCAGCGAAAGGTACGAGCAGTACTTC
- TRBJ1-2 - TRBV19 CASSPRGREANYGYTF TGTGCCAGTAGTCCTAGGGGACGAGAAGCTAACTATGGCTACACCTTC
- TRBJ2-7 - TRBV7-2 CASSSVVGSEQYF TGTGCCAGCAGCTCCGTGGTGGGGAGCGAGCAGTACTTC
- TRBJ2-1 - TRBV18 CASSLAPYNEQFF TGTGCCAGCTCACTAGCCCCGTACAATGAGCAGTTCTTC
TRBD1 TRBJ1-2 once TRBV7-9 CASSLMGQTNYGYTF TGTGCCAGCAGCTTAATGGGACAGACTAACTATGGCTACACCTTC
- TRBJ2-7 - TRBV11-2 CASSLREVEQYF TGTGCCAGCAGCTTGAGGGAGGTCGAGCAGTACTTC
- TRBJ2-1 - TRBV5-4 CASSLKENGNNEQFF TGTGCCAGCAGCTTGAAAGAAAACGGAAACAATGAGCAGTTCTTC
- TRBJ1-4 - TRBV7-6 CASSLKGSEKLFF TGTGCCAGCAGCTTAAAAGGGAGTGAAAAACTGTTTTTT
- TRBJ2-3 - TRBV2 CASKYSSDTQYF TGTGCCAGCAAGTATAGTTCGGATACGCAGTATTTT
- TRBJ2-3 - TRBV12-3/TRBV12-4 CASSLSDTQYF TGTGCCAGCAGTTTATCCGATACGCAGTATTTT
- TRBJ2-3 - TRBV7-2 CASSWDWNSDTQYF TGTGCCAGCAGCTGGGACTGGAACTCTGATACGCAGTATTTT
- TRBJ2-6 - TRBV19 CASSITVAGANVLTF TGTGCCAGTAGTATAACAGTGGCTGGGGCCAACGTCCTGACTTTC
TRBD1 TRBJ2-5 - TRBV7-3 CASSPRDRGQETQYF TGTGCCAGCAGCCCCCGGGACAGGGGACAAGAGACCCAGTACTTC
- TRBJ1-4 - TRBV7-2 CASSPPRRVNEKLFF TGTGCCAGCAGCCCGCCCCGCCGGGTTAATGAAAAACTGTTTTTT
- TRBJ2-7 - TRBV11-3 CASSEGGSSYEQYF TGTGCCAGCAGCGAGGGGGGGTCTTCCTACGAGCAGTACTTC
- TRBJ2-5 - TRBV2 CASRGWQETQYF TGTGCCAGCCGAGGTTGGCAAGAGACCCAGTACTTC
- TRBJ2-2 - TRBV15 CATSRETGRTGELFF TGTGCCACCAGCAGAGAAACAGGGAGGACCGGGGAGCTGTTTTTT
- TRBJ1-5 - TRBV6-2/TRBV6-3 CASSPGIVSQPQHF TGTGCCAGCAGTCCAGGGATTGTCAGTCAGCCCCAGCATTTT
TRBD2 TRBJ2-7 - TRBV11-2 CASSLTSGVIEQYF TGTGCCAGCAGCCTGACTAGCGGAGTCATCGAGCAGTACTTC
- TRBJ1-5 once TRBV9 CASGDSQKPQHF TGTGCCAGCGGCGACAGTCAGAAGCCCCAGCATTTT
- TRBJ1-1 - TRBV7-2 CASSLLRTKAFF TGTGCCAGCAGCTTATTGCGGACAAAAGCTTTCTTT
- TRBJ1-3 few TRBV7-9 CASSRRDSGNTIYF TGTGCCAGCAGCCGCCGGGACTCTGGAAACACCATATATTTT
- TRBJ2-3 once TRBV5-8 CASSLDSPDTQYF TGTGCCAGCAGCTTGGACTCCCCAGATACGCAGTATTTT
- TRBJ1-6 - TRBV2 CASSAQTGTNSPLHF TGTGCCAGCAGCGCACAGACAGGTACGAATTCACCCCTCCACTTT
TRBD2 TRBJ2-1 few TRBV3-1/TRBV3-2 CASSQRTLSSGRGEQFF TGTGCCAGCAGCCAGAGGACTCTTTCTAGCGGGAGGGGTGAGCAGTTCTTC
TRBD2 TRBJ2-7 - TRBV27 CASKTTSANYEQYF TGTGCCAGCAAAACGACTAGCGCGAACTACGAGCAGTACTTC
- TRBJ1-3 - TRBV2 CASSEAPGNTIYF TGTGCCAGCAGTGAAGCCCCAGGAAACACCATATATTTT